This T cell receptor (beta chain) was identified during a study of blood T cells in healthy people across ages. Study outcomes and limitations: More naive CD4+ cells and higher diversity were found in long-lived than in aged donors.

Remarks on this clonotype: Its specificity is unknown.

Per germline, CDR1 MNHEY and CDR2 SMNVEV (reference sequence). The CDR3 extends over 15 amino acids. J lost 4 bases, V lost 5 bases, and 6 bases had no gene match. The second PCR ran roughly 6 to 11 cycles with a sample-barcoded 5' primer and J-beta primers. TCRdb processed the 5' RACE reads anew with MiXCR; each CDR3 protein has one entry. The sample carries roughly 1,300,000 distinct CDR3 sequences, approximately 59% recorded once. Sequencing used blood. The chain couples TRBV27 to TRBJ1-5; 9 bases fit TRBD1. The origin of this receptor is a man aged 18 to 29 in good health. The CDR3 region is CASSITGGPNQPQHF. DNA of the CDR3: TGTGCCAGCAGTATCACAGGGGGCCCGAATCAGCCCCAGCATTTT.